Presented here are 18 T cell receptor beta chains from one specimen sequenced in a study of glioma-infiltrating T cells after dendritic cell vaccination. Sequencing was performed with immunoSEQ multiplex PCR; in TCRdb, only in-frame clones are kept and a portion is missing. The sample holds about 63,000 clones, more than 70% seen once. Time point reported: after dendritic cell vaccination, including at tumor progression/relapse. The material sequenced was blood, taken after dendritic cell vaccination. Receptor source: a human donor with glioblastoma.

V usage is TRBV15 and J usage is TRBJ1-5, with unresolved D. Trimming removed 4 bases at V and 3 bases at J, with 7 bases between. Germline V CDR1 and CDR2: LNHNV, YYDKDF (reference sequence). The CDR3 is 13 residues long. CDR3 nucleotide sequence: TGTGCCACCAGCACGCGGATCAATCAGCCCCAGCATTTT. Protein: CATSTRINQPQHF.

The chain is built from TRBV6-5 and TRBJ2-7, with unresolved D. V was shortened by 0 bases and J by 8 bases, with 5 bases between the two germline ends. There are 11 residues in the CDR3. CDR1 is MNHEY and CDR2 is SVGAGI in the germline V gene. CDR3 in amino acids: CASSYSGQQYF. CDR3 DNA: TGTGCCAGCAGTTACTCTGGGCAGCAGTACTTC.

This sequence joins TRBV2 and TRBJ2-1; D is possibly TRBD2 (6 bases). Per germline, CDR1 SNHLY and CDR2 FYNNEI. V shed 6 bases and J shed 1 base, with 7 bases lying between them. The CDR3 has 13 amino acids. CDR3 loop: CASSRGSYNEQFF. CDR3 coding DNA: TGTGCCAGCAGCCGGGGGTCCTACAATGAGCAGTTCTTC.

The table lists this clone with a few counts. The rearrangement links TRBV5-4 to TRBJ2-3; TRBD2 matches at 8 bases. Germline V gene sequence: CDR1 SGHNT, CDR2 YYREEE (reference sequence). The CDR3 consists of 15 residues. V lost 1 base and J lost 6; bases outside the gene matches: 7. Here the CDR3 reads CASSLIAGGGDTQYF. CDR3 DNA sequence: TGTGCCAGCAGCTTGATCGCGGGGGGCGGGGATACGCAGTATTTT.

The chain couples TRBV27 to TRBJ1-1, with TRBD1 as a possible D gene (5 bases). CDR3 length: 13 residues. Trimming stripped 3 bases from V and 0 bases from J, with 5 bases between. Germline CDR1 and CDR2: MNHEY and SMNVEV (reference sequence). The DNA of the CDR3 is TGTGCCAGCAGTTTGACAGTGAACACTGAAGCTTTCTTT. It codes for CASSLTVNTEAFF.

This clone was recorded a few times. The chain uses TRBV7-2 and TRBJ2-5, with D perhaps matching TRBD2 (7 bases). Germline V gene lookup returns CDR1 SGHTA and CDR2 FQGNSA. CDR3 length: 16 residues. The V and J ends lost 0 bases and 3 bases respectively, with 14 bases between them. CDR3 sequence: CASSLAGRGLEETQYF. The CDR3, as DNA: TGTGCCAGCAGCTTAGCCGGGCGGGGGCTAGAAGAGACCCAGTACTTC.

The J gene is TRBJ2-1, the V gene TRBV9, with 11 bases matching TRBD2. Unmatched junction bases numbered 4, after V lost 3 bases and J lost 2 bases. Germline values: CDR1 SGDLS, CDR2 YYNGEE. The CDR3 length is 16 residues. The CDR3 here is CASSGGSGGAYNEQFF. CDR3 in DNA: TGTGCCAGCAGCGGAGGTAGCGGGGGGGCCTACAATGAGCAGTTCTTC.

The chain is built from TRBV27 and TRBJ2-7; 11 nucleotides agree with TRBD2. Germline values: CDR1 MNHEY, CDR2 SMNVEV (reference sequence). This CDR3 has 14 residues. V shed 2 bases, J shed 6 bases, and the junction held 3 bases outside the gene matches. CDR3 bases: TGTGCCAGCAGTTTAACTAGCGGGGGAACCGAGCAGTACTTC. Encoded protein: CASSLTSGGTEQYF.

The V and J genes are TRBV25-1 and TRBJ2-7; 10 nucleotides line up with TRBD1. The CDR3 spans 15 residues. Germline V lookup: CDR1 MGHDK, CDR2 SYGVNS. The junction had 4 bases not matched to a gene; V was cut back by 3 bases and J by 2 bases. The CDR3, as DNA: TGTGCCAGCAGTGAGTCCGGGACAGGGGCCTACGAGCAGTACTTC. It specifies CASSESGTGAYEQYF.

About this clone itself: Within the sample, other DNA sequences also encode this same CDR3. This chain joins TRBV18 and TRBJ1-1; maybe TRBD1 (6 bases). This CDR3 has 14 residues. V lost 3 bases, J lost 3 bases, and 11 bases lay in between. CDR1 KGHSH and CDR2 LQKENI come from the germline V gene. CDR3 DNA: TGTGCCAGCTCACCCCAGGGGAGGGACACTGAAGCTTTCTTT. This sequence encodes CASSPQGRDTEAFF.

The chain has TRBV30 and TRBJ2-2; 8 bases map to TRBD1. The V segment lost 5 bases and the J segment 2 bases; nucleotides outside the gene matches: 13. The CDR3 has 17 amino acids. Germline V gene data show CDR1 as GTSNPN and CDR2 as SVGIG (reference sequence). CDR3 sequence: CAWDPVRTGINTGELFF. In DNA form, the CDR3 reads TGTGCCTGGGACCCGGTCCGGACAGGGATAAACACCGGGGAGCTGTTTTTT.

The chain employs TRBV18 and TRBJ2-7; 10 bases line up with TRBD1. This CDR3 spans 15 amino acids. CDR1 and CDR2 from the germline V gene are KGHSH and LQKENI. With V trimmed by 2 bases and J by 2 bases, 3 bases remained unmatched. CDR3 in amino acids: CASSPTGQGTYEQYF. In DNA form, the CDR3 reads TGTGCCAGCTCACCAACGGGACAGGGGACCTACGAGCAGTACTTC.

V usage is TRBV4-3 and J usage is TRBJ2-2, with 7 positions matching TRBD1. Unmatched junction bases numbered 8, after V lost 0 bases and J lost 7 bases. Per germline, CDR1 LGHNA and CDR2 YSLEER. CDR3 length: 16 residues. The CDR3 reads CASSQEARGGGGELFF. The CDR3 DNA reads as TGCGCCAGCAGCCAAGAAGCCCGAGGGGGCGGCGGGGAGCTGTTTTTT.

The genes are TRBV6-5 and TRBJ2-5; possible D gene TRBD2, 6 bases. V lost 0 bases to trimming and J lost 2 bases, with 10 bases between them. From germline, CDR1 is MNHEY and CDR2 SVGAGI. The CDR3 totals 15 residues. The CDR3 bases are TGTGCCAGCAGTTACTCGAGCGGGCTTCAAGAGACCCAGTACTTC. Its translation: CASSYSSGLQETQYF.

The chain couples TRBV6-5 to TRBJ1-2, with D possibly matching TRBD1 (5 bases). The germline V gene has CDR1 MNHEY and CDR2 SVGAGI. The CDR3 runs 16 residues. Trimming took 0 bases from V and 5 from J, leaving 16 bases between them. The CDR3 DNA follows: TGTGCCAGCAGTTACTCCGCCCCGGGGGGTGGATATGGCTACACCTTC. It encodes CASSYSAPGGGYGYTF.

The CDR3 sequence is CASSQGGQGGNYGYTF. Here the CDR3 DNA reads TGCGCCAGCAGCCAAGGTGGACAGGGGGGTAACTATGGCTACACCTTC. The chain has TRBV4-3 and TRBJ1-2; TRBD1 matches at 10 bases. J lost 1 base, V lost 1 base, and 3 bases had no gene match. Germline values: CDR1 LGHNA, CDR2 YSLEER. The CDR3 is 16 residues long.

The genes are TRBV5-5 and TRBJ1-2, with TRBD1 matching over 9 bases. The CDR3 is made up of 13 amino acids. Losses at the gene ends were 6 bases for V and 5 bases for J; bases not matched to a gene: 5. Germline CDR1 and CDR2: SGHKS and YYEKEE (reference sequence). This CDR3 reads CASIQGAGYGYTF. DNA of the CDR3: TGTGCCAGCATACAGGGGGCAGGGTATGGCTACACCTTC.

This clone showed up just once. The chain carries TRBV27 and TRBJ2-4; 7 bases match TRBD1. With 3 bases clipped from V and 8 bases from J, the junction kept 13 bases outside the gene matches. Looked up from germline, CDR1 is MNHEY and CDR2 is SMNVEV (reference sequence). The CDR3 sequence is 16 residues long. This CDR3 reads CASSFYRGVARDIQYF. DNA for the CDR3: TGTGCCAGCAGTTTCTACAGGGGAGTGGCGAGGGACATTCAGTACTTC.